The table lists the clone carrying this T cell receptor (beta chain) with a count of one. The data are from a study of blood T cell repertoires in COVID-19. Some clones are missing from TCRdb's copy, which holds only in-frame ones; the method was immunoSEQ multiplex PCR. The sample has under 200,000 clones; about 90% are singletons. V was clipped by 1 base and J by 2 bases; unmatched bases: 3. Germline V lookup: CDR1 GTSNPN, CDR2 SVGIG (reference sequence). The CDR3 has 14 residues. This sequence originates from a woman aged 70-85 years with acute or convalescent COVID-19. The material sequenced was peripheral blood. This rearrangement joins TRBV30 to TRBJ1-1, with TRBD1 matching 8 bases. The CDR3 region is CAWSGTGPNTEAFF. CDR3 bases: TGTGCCTGGAGTGGGACAGGGCCAAACACTGAAGCTTTCTTT.